This T cell receptor beta chain came from a study of blood T cell repertoires in COVID-19 (dated by TCRdb to about 2020). About the investigation overall: The collaborator samples originated in the United States, Italy and Spain and spanned the acute and convalescent phases of COVID-19. The material from the prospective study consisted of cDNA or gDNA derived from T cells, B-cell-depleted T cells, or PBMCs. The dataset comprised deeply sampled blood TCRbeta repertoires from subjects exposed to, actively infected with, or recovered from COVID-19. The repertoires were made available in a free public database intended to serve as a resource for research on the immune response to SARS-CoV-2. Samples were obtained from the ongoing ImmuneRACE study (first 160 participants) and from 1,000 to 1,500 subjects provided by 6 global collaborators. Nearly every sample came with metadata listing a de-identified subject ID, COVID-19 status, age in years and sex. Where available, HLA class I and class II types were obtained from metadata supplied by the sample provider rather than from assay-based typing.

TCRbeta CDR3 regions were amplified from genomic DNA by means of the immunoSEQ Assay, a bias-controlled multiplex PCR. The original methods were these. The number of nucleated cells in each sample was estimated from the amplification of reference gene primers within the assay. To quantify the absolute abundance of each unique TCRbeta CDR3 rearrangement, sequence reads were collapsed and filtered. For each sample, productive Simpson clonality was calculated by taking the square root of Simpson's diversity index across productive rearrangements. Imported from immuneACCESS, the table was reduced by TCRdb to in-frame sequences with V and J called. These copies leave out some clones; in studies compared against another copy, an unresolved V gene accounts for under half, and the cause of the remainder is not known. V and J calls and clone size follow that table, whereas D and trimming were derived from the DNA. This sample has about 150,000 clones in its table, and roughly 80% of those were observed once. The top ten clonotypes cover 16% of the sample.

Results the study describes overall, beyond this receptor: Clinical and demographic metadata were provided uncurated, with the amount varying by source and participant.

Collaborating institutions collected whole blood in K2EDTA tubes following their own protocols. Collaborator samples were shipped for TCRbeta analysis as frozen whole blood, isolated PBMCs, or DNA extracted from either sample type. In regard to this clone: What antigen it recognizes has not been identified. It has no much larger one-base neighbor in the sample; base qualities were not kept.

The source is a man aged 45 to 65 with acute or convalescent COVID-19. The sample comprised peripheral blood.

The DNA sequence follows: TGTGCCAGCAGTCGACAGACCTACAATGAGCAGTTCTTC. Its protein is CASSRQTYNEQFF. The rearranged chain carries TRBV14 and TRBJ2-1; the D gene is perhaps TRBD1, on 5 matching bases. As encoded in the germline V gene, CDR1 is SGHDN while CDR2 is FVKESK. Spanning cysteine to phenylalanine, the CDR3 consists of 13 amino acids. The only DNA kept is the CDR3, 39 bases in frame from the first base. The junction shows trimming of 6 bases on V and 2 bases on J, plus 8 bases between the germline ends.